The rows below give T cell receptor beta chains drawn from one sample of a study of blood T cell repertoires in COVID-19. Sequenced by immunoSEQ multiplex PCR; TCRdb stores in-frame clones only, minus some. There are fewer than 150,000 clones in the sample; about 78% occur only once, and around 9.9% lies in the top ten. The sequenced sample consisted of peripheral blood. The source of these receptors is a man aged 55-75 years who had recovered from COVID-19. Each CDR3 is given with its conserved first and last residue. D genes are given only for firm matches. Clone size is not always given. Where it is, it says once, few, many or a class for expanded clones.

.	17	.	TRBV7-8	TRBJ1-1	TGTGCCAGCAGCTTAGCGGGCGGGGGAGGGAAGAACACTGAAGCTTTCTTT	CASSLAGGGGKNTEAFF
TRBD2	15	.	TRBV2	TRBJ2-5	TGTGCCAGCAGTGGAAAGCGGGGGGGCATGGAGACCCAGTACTTC	CASSGKRGGMETQYF
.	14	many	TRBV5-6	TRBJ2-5	TGTGCCAGCAGCTGGGCGGGGTACCAAGAGACCCAGTACTTC	CASSWAGYQETQYF
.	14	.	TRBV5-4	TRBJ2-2	TGTGCCAGCAGCTTGGAACAGAACACCGGGGAGCTGTTTTTT	CASSLEQNTGELFF
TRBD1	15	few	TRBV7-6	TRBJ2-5	TGTGCCAGCAGCCCCCGGACAGGGGGCCAAGAGACCCAGTACTTC	CASSPRTGGQETQYF
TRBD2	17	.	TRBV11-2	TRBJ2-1	TGTGCCAGCAGCCCTAGCGGGGGGGCCGGGGTCTACAATGAGCAGTTCTTC	CASSPSGGAGVYNEQFF
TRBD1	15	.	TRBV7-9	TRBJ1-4	TGTGCCAGCAGCTCCATACAGGGGGCGCGTGAAAAACTGTTTTTT	CASSSIQGAREKLFF
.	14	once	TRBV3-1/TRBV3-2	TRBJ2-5	TGTGCCAGCAGCCAAGACGGGATCGGAGAGACCCAGTACTTC	CASSQDGIGETQYF
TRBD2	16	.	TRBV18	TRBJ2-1	TGTGCCAGCTCCCGCGCTTCGGGAGGGGGGAACAATGAGCAGTTCTTC	CASSRASGGGNNEQFF
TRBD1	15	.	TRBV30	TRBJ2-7	TGTGCCTGGAGACGGGGACAGTATTCTCCCTACGAGCAGTACTTC	CAWRRGQYSPYEQYF
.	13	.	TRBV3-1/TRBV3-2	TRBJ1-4	TGTGCCAGCAGCGAAACCCAGACAGGTAAACTGTTTTTT	CASSETQTGKLFF
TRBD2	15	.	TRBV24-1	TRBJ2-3	TGTGCCACCTGCCCGGGGGGACTAGCGTCTGATACGCAGTATTTT	CATCPGGLASDTQYF
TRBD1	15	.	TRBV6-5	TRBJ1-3	TGTGCCAGCAGTTCACTACAGGGGTTCAAGAACACCATATATTTT	CASSSLQGFKNTIYF
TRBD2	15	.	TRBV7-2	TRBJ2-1	TGTGCCAGCAGCTTAACTAGCGGGAGGCACAATGAGCAGTTCTTC	CASSLTSGRHNEQFF
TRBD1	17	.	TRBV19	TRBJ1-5	TGTGCCAGTAGTATAGGTTCGGGACAGGCAAGCAATCAGCCCCAGCATTTT	CASSIGSGQASNQPQHF
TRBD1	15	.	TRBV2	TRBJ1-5	TGTGCCAGCAGTCCTCTAGGGGGCGGCAATCAGCCCCAGCATTTT	CASSPLGGGNQPQHF
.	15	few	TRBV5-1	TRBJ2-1	TGCGCCAGCAGCTCCGGACAGACGTCCTACAATGAGCAGTTCTTC	CASSSGQTSYNEQFF
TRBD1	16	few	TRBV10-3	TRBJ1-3	TGTGCCATCAGTGTGCTTTTCGACAGGGTTGGAAACACCATATATTTT	CAISVLFDRVGNTIYF
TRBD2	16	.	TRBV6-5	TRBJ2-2	TGTGCCAGCAGTTCCTCCACGAGACTAGCGGGGGGGGAGCTGTTTTTT	CASSSSTRLAGGELFF
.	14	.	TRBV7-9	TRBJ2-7	TGTGCCAGCAGCTTGTCGACAGCATCCTACGAGCAGTACTTC	CASSLSTASYEQYF
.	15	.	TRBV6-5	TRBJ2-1	TGTGCCAGCAGTCCTGGGGGGAGCTCCTACAATGAGCAGTTCTTC	CASSPGGSSYNEQFF
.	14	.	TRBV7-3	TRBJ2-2	TGTGCCAGCAGCCCGACAGCGAACACCGGGGAGCTGTTTTTT	CASSPTANTGELFF
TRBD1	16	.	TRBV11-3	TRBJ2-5	TGTGCCAGCAGCTTAAGTGGGACAGGGGCAGGAGAGACCCAGTACTTC	CASSLSGTGAGETQYF
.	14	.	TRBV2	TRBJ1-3	TGTGCCAGCAGTGTCCTCGGACAGGGAAACACCATATATTTT	CASSVLGQGNTIYF
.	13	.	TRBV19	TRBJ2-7	TGTGCCAGTAGTATAGACGGCTCCTACGAGCAGTACTTC	CASSIDGSYEQYF
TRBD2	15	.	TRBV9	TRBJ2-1	TGTGCCAGCAGCGTAGAATTAGCGGGGGGGCAGGAGCAGTTCTTC	CASSVELAGGQEQFF
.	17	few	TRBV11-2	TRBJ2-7	TGTGCCAGCAGCTTAGATCCCCCCCTACAGTTCCCCTACGAGCAGTACTTC	CASSLDPPLQFPYEQYF
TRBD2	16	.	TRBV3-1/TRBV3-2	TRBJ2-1	TGTGCCAGCAGCCAAGAACCCTCCCGGGGGGACAATGAGCAGTTCTTC	CASSQEPSRGDNEQFF
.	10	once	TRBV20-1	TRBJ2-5	TGCAGTGCGTATTTTGAGACCCAGTACTTC	CSAYFETQYF
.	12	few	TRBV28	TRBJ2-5	TGTGCCAGCAGCCCCGGGACTCCGACCCAGTACTTC	CASSPGTPTQYF
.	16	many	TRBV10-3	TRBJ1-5	TGTGCCATCAGTGAGCCGTCGGACACCGGCAATCAGCCCCAGCATTTT	CAISEPSDTGNQPQHF
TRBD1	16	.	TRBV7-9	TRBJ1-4	TGTGCCAGCAGCTCGGGACAGAGCGAATTAAATGAAAAACTGTTTTTT	CASSSGQSELNEKLFF
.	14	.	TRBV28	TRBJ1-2	TGTGCCAGCATGGGAGGGAACTCTAACTATGGCTACACCTTC	CASMGGNSNYGYTF
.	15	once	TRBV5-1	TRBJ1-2	TGCGCCAGCAGCTCCTCCGGGGGGGAAGCCAGGGGCTACACCTTC	CASSSSGGEARGYTF
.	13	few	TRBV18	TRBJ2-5	TGTGCCAGCTCACCAGGTCAGGGCGAGACCCAGTACTTC	CASSPGQGETQYF
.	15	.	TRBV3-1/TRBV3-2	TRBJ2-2	TGTGCCAGCAGCCAAGTCAGCCGGGACACCGGGGAGCTGTTTTTT	CASSQVSRDTGELFF
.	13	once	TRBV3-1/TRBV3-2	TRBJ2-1	TGTGCCAGCAGCCAAGGTGGAGTCAGGGTGCAGTTCTTC	CASSQGGVRVQFF
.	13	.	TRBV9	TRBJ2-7	TGTGCCAGCAGCGTAGCCGGTTCCTACGAGCAGTACTTC	CASSVAGSYEQYF
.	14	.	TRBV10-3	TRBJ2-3	TGTGCCACCTTGGAACCAGACTCCACAGATACGCAGTATTTT	CATLEPDSTDTQYF
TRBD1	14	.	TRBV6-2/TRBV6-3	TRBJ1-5	TGTGCCAGCAGTTACTCAGGGGGCGAGGAGCCCCAGCATTTT	CASSYSGGEEPQHF
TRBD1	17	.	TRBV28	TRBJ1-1	TGTGCCAGCAGCCCTTTATGGACAGGGGAAATGAACACTGAAGCTTTCTTT	CASSPLWTGEMNTEAFF
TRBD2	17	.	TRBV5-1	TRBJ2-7	TGCGCCAGCAGCAAGGGACTAGCGGGAGGATTCCAACCCGAGCAGTACTTC	CASSKGLAGGFQPEQYF
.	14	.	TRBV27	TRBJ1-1	TGTGCCAGCAATAACCGGGACAAGAACACTGAAGCTTTCTTT	CASNNRDKNTEAFF